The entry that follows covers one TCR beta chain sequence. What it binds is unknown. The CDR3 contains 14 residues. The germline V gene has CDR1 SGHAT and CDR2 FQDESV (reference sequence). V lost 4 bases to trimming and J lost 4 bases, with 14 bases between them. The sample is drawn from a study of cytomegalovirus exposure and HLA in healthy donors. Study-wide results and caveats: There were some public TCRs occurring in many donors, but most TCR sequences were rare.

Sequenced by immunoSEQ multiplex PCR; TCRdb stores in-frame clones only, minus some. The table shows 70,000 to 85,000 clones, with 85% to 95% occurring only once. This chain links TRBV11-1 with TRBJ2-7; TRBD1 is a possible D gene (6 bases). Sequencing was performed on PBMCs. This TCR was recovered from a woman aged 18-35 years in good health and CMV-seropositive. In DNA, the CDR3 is TGTGCCAGCAGCTCCCCCCCGGACAGTTACGAGCAGTACTTC. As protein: CASSSPPDSYEQYF.